These 28 T cell receptor beta chains share one sample of origin, sequenced in a study of vaccination and CD4 T cells after COVID-19. Their antigen targets remain unknown. The study sequenced cultured CD4+ T cell DNA using the Oncomine TCR Beta short-read assay. Via MiXCR, TCRdb re-called the PCR reads, giving one row per CDR3 protein. The sample lists some 25,000 distinct CDR3 sequences, around 28% occurring once. Time point denoted: late sampling 161 to 241 days after vaccination in three convalescent patients. The treatment denotes: roughly 10-day PBMC culture with coronavirus spike peptide pools or control peptides (ViraFEST assay). Here the sequenced sample was CD4+ T cells from blood, cultured in vitro, taken about 7 months after SARS-CoV-2 vaccination. Receptors originate from a human donor who had recovered from COVID-19.

This chain's CDR3 is CASSPGLAGVSEQYF. The CDR3 DNA reads TGTGCCAGCAGCCCAGGACTAGCGGGAGTAAGTGAGCAGTACTTC. The chain is built from TRBV5-4 and TRBJ2-7; 13 bases fit TRBD2. Germline CDR1 SGHNT, CDR2 YYREEE (reference sequence). Trimming took 4 bases from V and 7 from J; bases not matched to a gene: 8. This CDR3 contains 15 residues.

This clonotype has only a few counts. V and J are TRBV24-1 and TRBJ1-5; 7 positions agree with TRBD1. The V gene's germline CDR1 is KGHDR and CDR2 SFDVKD. The CDR3 spans 14 residues. Trimming at V came to 9 bases and at J to 7 bases, leaving 11 bases not matched to a gene. CDR3 sequence: CATQGGGLGQPQHF. CDR3 bases: TGTGCCACCCAGGGGGGAGGGTTAGGGCAGCCCCAGCATTTT.

This clonotype counts as medium-sized. The chain recombines TRBV7-6 with TRBJ1-6, with D perhaps TRBD1 (5 bases). The CDR3 totals 14 residues. Trimming took off 5 bases at V and 8 bases at J, with 13 bases between the two ends. The V gene's germline CDR1 is SGHVS and CDR2 FNYEAQ. CDR3 sequence (DNA): TGTGCCAGCAGCCTCGGGACCGACGATTCACCCCTCCACTTT. The encoded protein is CASSLGTDDSPLHF.

This chain joins TRBV20-1 and TRBJ2-4, with 11 bases identical to TRBD2. Germline lookup yields CDR1 DFQATT and CDR2 SNEGSKA (reference sequence). This CDR3 comprises 17 residues. Trimming took 4 bases from V and 3 from J; bases not matched to a gene: 11. CDR3 nucleotides: TGCAGTGCTAATACCAGACTAGCGGGGCCAGGCAAAAACATTCAGTACTTC. Translating gives CSANTRLAGPGKNIQYF.

This clonotype was seen ten or more times. The chain joins TRBV6-1 to TRBJ2-5; D gene unclear. The CDR3 length is 14 residues. Germline CDR1 and CDR2: MNHNS and SASEGT. The V end was cut by 6 bases, the J end by 7 bases, with 18 bases between. The CDR3 sequence: CASRSNKGGATQYF. The CDR3 DNA follows: TGTGCCAGCAGATCCAATAAAGGCGGAGCGACCCAGTACTTC.

J is TRBJ2-3 and V is TRBV24-1; 13 bases map to TRBD2. Germline V gene data show CDR1 as KGHDR and CDR2 as SFDVKD. The CDR3 loop spans 16 amino acids. J lost 4 bases, V lost 4 bases, and 4 bases had no gene match. CDR3 nucleotide sequence: TGTGCCACCAGTGACCGACTAGCGGGAGGCCCAGATACGCAGTATTTT. This gives the protein CATSDRLAGGPDTQYF.

This clonotype was seen a handful of times. The chain joins TRBV7-3 to TRBJ2-1; 10 bases are shared with TRBD2. The CDR3 is 15 residues long. J gave up 7 bases and V 5 bases, and 8 bases lay outside the gene matches. Germline V gene data show CDR1 as SGHTA and CDR2 as FQGTGA. CDR3 in amino acids: CASSALAGVGNEQFF. As DNA, the CDR3 is TGTGCCAGCAGCGCTCTAGCGGGAGTCGGGAATGAGCAGTTCTTC.

This chain joins TRBV1 and TRBJ2-1; TRBD2 is the table's D call, not checked against the DNA. TRBV1 is reported as a pseudogene. The CDR3 consists of 20 residues. CDR3: CTSSQDVRGGPKSSYNEQFF. The DNA of the CDR3 is TGCACCAGCAGCCAAGACGTGCGGGGGGGCCCTAAGAGCTCCTACAATGAGCAGTTCTTC.

This clonotype was seen more than once but under ten times. J is TRBJ2-7 and V is TRBV6-4; 9 bases are shared with TRBD1. The CDR3 loop spans 13 amino acids. V was pared by 7 bases and J by 6 bases, with 7 bases of the junction left unmatched. The V gene's germline CDR1 is MRHNA and CDR2 SNTAGT. CDR3 in amino acids: CASNRDRDGEQYF. The CDR3 nucleotides read TGTGCCAGCAACCGGGACAGGGATGGCGAGCAGTACTTC.

The V and J genes are TRBV11-2 and TRBJ2-5; the D is unclear. The ends were cut back, 6 bases at V and 4 bases at J, with 9 bases in the middle. Per the germline V gene, CDR1 is SGHAT and CDR2 is FQNNGV. The CDR3 sequence is 12 residues long. Written as DNA, the CDR3 is TGTGCCAGCAGTTTCATTCGAGAGACCCAGTACTTC. This codes for CASSFIRETQYF.

This chain connects TRBV19 to TRBJ2-7; D is undetermined. CDR1 is LNHDA, CDR2 SQIVND, per germline (reference sequence). This CDR3 comprises 13 residues. V was shortened by 5 bases and J by 2 bases, with 10 bases between the two germline ends. CDR3 sequence (DNA): TGTGCCAGTAGTCGCTCCAGGACCTACGAGCAGTACTTC. Its translation is CASSRSRTYEQYF.

This clonotype has more than one count but fewer than ten. The V call is TRBV27, the J call TRBJ1-1; TRBD1 agrees at 9 bases. The CDR3 has 15 amino acids. Germline CDR1 is MNHEY and CDR2 is SMNVEV (reference sequence). The junction had 8 bases not matched to a gene; V was cut back by 5 bases and J by 4 bases. Here the CDR3 reads CASSPRQGGGTEAFF. As DNA, the CDR3 is TGTGCCAGCAGTCCTCGACAGGGGGGTGGCACTGAAGCTTTCTTT.

The chain recombines TRBV15 with TRBJ2-3; D gene unclear. Deletions cut 1 base from V and 7 bases from J, with 15 bases between. The CDR3 loop spans 15 amino acids. The germline V gene encodes CDR1 LNHNV and CDR2 YYDKDF (reference sequence). The CDR3 region has the DNA TGTGCCACCAGCAGAGTTGGGTACAGTCCCCATACGCAGTATTTT. Translated: CATSRVGYSPHTQYF.

This clonotype was observed a few times. The chain combines TRBV6-5 with TRBJ1-5; D may be TRBD1 (5 bases). The CDR3 contains 15 residues. Germline-derived CDR1 and CDR2 are MNHEY and SVGAGI. Trimming removed 0 bases at V and 6 bases at J, with 12 bases between. The CDR3, as DNA: TGTGCCAGCAGTTACTCGGGGGGTAGAGGTCAGCCCCAGCATTTT. Protein sequence: CASSYSGGRGQPQHF.

The chain employs TRBV24-1 and TRBJ1-1, with a tentative D call TRBD1 (5 bases). Per the germline V gene, CDR1 is KGHDR and CDR2 is SFDVKD. This CDR3 spans 15 amino acids. The V end lost 7 bases, the J end lost 2 bases, and 16 bases lay between the germline ends. The chain's CDR3 is CATRFGAAANTEAFF. CDR3 nucleotide sequence: TGTGCCACCAGGTTTGGGGCGGCCGCCAACACTGAAGCTTTCTTT.

V is TRBV6-2 or TRBV6-3 and J is TRBJ1-2; D call uncertain. Germline CDR1 is MNHEY and CDR2 is SVGEGT. This CDR3 is built from 13 residues. V lost 2 bases and J 4 bases, leaving 8 bases between the germline ends. The CDR3 bases are TGTGCCAGCAGTTACCGCGCAGGCTATGGCTACACCTTC. Translation gives CASSYRAGYGYTF.

The chain employs TRBV29-1 and TRBJ2-7; 11 nucleotides align to TRBD2. With 6 bases clipped from V and 1 base from J, the junction kept 5 bases outside the gene matches. The germline gives CDR1 SQVTM, CDR2 ANQGSEA. The CDR3 sequence is 14 residues long. The CDR3 sequence: CSVRGTSGSYEQYF. CDR3 DNA: TGCAGCGTCCGTGGGACTAGCGGTTCCTACGAGCAGTACTTC.

The chain recombines TRBV20-1 with TRBJ1-6; D is unclear. V was shortened by 3 bases and J by 7 bases, with 13 bases between the two germline ends. This CDR3 comprises 14 residues. The germline V gene has CDR1 DFQATT and CDR2 SNEGSKA (reference sequence). The CDR3 sequence: CSASVRTENSPLHF. CDR3 coding DNA: TGCAGTGCTAGCGTCAGGACGGAAAATTCACCCCTCCACTTT.

The rearrangement joins TRBV20-1 to TRBJ2-1, with D tentatively TRBD2 (5 bases). The CDR3 is 14 amino acids. V was cut by 1 base and J by 5 bases, with 12 bases left in between. Germline lookup yields CDR1 DFQATT and CDR2 SNEGSKA (reference sequence). CDR3 sequence (DNA): TGCAGTGCTAGAGCGTCGGGAACTAACAATGAGCAGTTCTTC. Its translation is CSARASGTNNEQFF.

This chain joins TRBV6-5 and TRBJ2-5, with 11 bases identical to TRBD2. The trim removed 0 bases at V and 7 bases at J, leaving 4 bases unmatched. This CDR3 comprises 15 residues. Germline loops: CDR1 MNHEY, CDR2 SVGAGI. DNA for the CDR3: TGTGCCAGCAGTTACTCGACCGGACTAGCGGGGACCCAGTACTTC. It specifies CASSYSTGLAGTQYF.

This clonotype was found a few times. The rearrangement uses TRBV20-1 and TRBJ2-1, with 10 bases lining up with TRBD2. This CDR3 region has 14 residues. The V gene end was trimmed by 3 bases and the J gene end by 4 bases; junction bases not matched to a gene: 3. Germline values: CDR1 DFQATT, CDR2 SNEGSKA (reference sequence). The CDR3 nucleotides read TGCAGTGCTAGCGGAGCGGGAGGGTACAATGAGCAGTTCTTC. Translating it yields CSASGAGGYNEQFF.

The chain carries TRBV20-1 and TRBJ2-7; D call uncertain. This CDR3 has 15 residues. The V gene lost 3 bases and the J gene lost 0 bases, with 15 bases spanning the gap. The germline V gene has CDR1 DFQATT and CDR2 SNEGSKA (reference sequence). CDR3 region: CSASPFVGSSYEQYF. DNA for the CDR3: TGCAGTGCTAGTCCATTCGTTGGCAGCTCCTACGAGCAGTACTTC.

This chain connects TRBV2 to TRBJ1-2, with no clear D. Trimming removed 0 bases from V and 4 bases from J, with 6 bases in between. The CDR3 is made up of 13 amino acids. From germline, CDR1 is SNHLY and CDR2 FYNNEI. Here the CDR3 DNA reads TGTGCCAGCAGTGAAGCCCGGGGCTATGGCTACACCTTC. Protein sequence: CASSEARGYGYTF.

This clonotype was detected only a few times. The V call is TRBV6-1, the J call TRBJ1-1; D uncertain. V was shortened by 9 bases and J by 0 bases, with 11 bases between the two germline ends. Germline values: CDR1 MNHNS, CDR2 SASEGT. The CDR3 is 13 residues long. DNA for the CDR3: TGTGCCAGTCCGACGGGTGTGAACACTGAAGCTTTCTTT. This translates into CASPTGVNTEAFF.

This sequence joins TRBV10-2 and TRBJ2-1, with a weak D call TRBD2 (5 bases). The V and J ends lost 3 bases and 8 bases respectively, with 14 bases between them. Looked up from germline, CDR1 is WSHSY and CDR2 is SAAADI. The CDR3 covers 14 residues. CDR3 DNA sequence: TGCGCCAGCAGTGAACTAGTTGGGATCTATGAGCAGTTCTTC. Its protein product is CASSELVGIYEQFF.

This clonotype was picked up a small number of times. This sequence joins TRBV20-1 and TRBJ1-1; D perhaps matches TRBD1 (5 bases). CDR1 is DFQATT, CDR2 SNEGSKA, per germline (reference sequence). Trimming removed 7 bases from V and 4 bases from J, with 16 bases in between. CDR3 length: 13 residues. The CDR3 is CSVGGGYGTEAFF. The CDR3 nucleotides read TGCAGTGTCGGCGGGGGTTACGGCACTGAAGCTTTCTTT.

This rearrangement joins TRBV7-8 to TRBJ2-7; D is unresolved. With 2 bases removed from V and 7 bases from J, the gap between germline ends came to 21 bases. This CDR3 contains 16 residues. Per the germline V gene, CDR1 is SGHVS and CDR2 is FQNEAQ. The CDR3 nucleotides are TGTGCCAGCAGCTTAAGTACATGGGTGTCCCCCCGGGAGCAGTACTTC. It translates to CASSLSTWVSPREQYF.

The chain recombines TRBV20-1 with TRBJ2-3; tentatively, D is TRBD2 (6 bases). CDR3 length: 13 residues. Trimming shortened V by 6 bases and J by 6 bases, and 16 bases separated the two germline ends. Germline V lookup: CDR1 DFQATT, CDR2 SNEGSKA (reference sequence). The CDR3 sequence is CSARGGSADTQYF. CDR3 DNA: TGCAGTGCCCGTGGGGGGAGTGCGGATACGCAGTATTTT.